Each of the 9 T cell receptor beta chains below was sequenced from the same sample in a study of blood T cells in healthy people across ages. Using a J-beta primer mix together with a sample-barcoded 5' primer, a second PCR was run for about 6 to 11 cycles. TCRdb independently ran MiXCR on the 5' RACE reads; one entry per CDR3 protein. Here the sample spans some 1.5 million distinct CDR3 sequences, 35% to 45% being singletons. The material sequenced was blood. The receptors derive from a woman under 30 in good health.

The chain has TRBV10-3 and TRBJ1-1, with a possible D match to TRBD1 (5 bases). CDR3 length: 13 residues. Germline loops: CDR1 ENHRY, CDR2 SYGVKD. Trimming cost V 8 bases and J 5 bases, with 15 bases left between them. The CDR3 DNA sequence: TGTGCCATCGGGGGAGGGACGAAGACTGAAGCTTTCTTT. Its translation: CAIGGGTKTEAFF.

The chain recombines TRBV7-9 with TRBJ1-6; D unclear. The CDR3 covers 14 residues. Germline CDR1 and CDR2: SEHNR and FQNEAQ (reference sequence). V dropped 2 bases and J dropped 7 bases, with 9 bases sitting between them. Here the CDR3 DNA reads TGTGCCAGCAGCTTAACGGGAATAAATTCACCCCTCCACTTT. Translation gives CASSLTGINSPLHF.

There are a few counts of this clonotype. The chain links TRBV25-1 to TRBJ2-2; no clear D. CDR3 length: 11 residues. Trimming cost V 1 base and J 7 bases, with 1 base left between them. The V gene's germline CDR1 is MGHDK and CDR2 SYGVNS. Here the CDR3 DNA reads TGTGCCAGCAGTGAATTCGGGGAGCTGTTTTTT. Protein product: CASSEFGELFF.

This chain uses TRBV7-9 with TRBJ1-2; a possible D gene is TRBD1 (6 bases). V lost 5 bases to trimming and J lost 4 bases, with 14 bases between them. CDR3 length equals 14 residues. The germline gives CDR1 SEHNR, CDR2 FQNEAQ (reference sequence). For the CDR3, the DNA is TGTGCCAGCAGCCTCACAGGGCTGCCCTATGGCTACACCTTC. This encodes CASSLTGLPYGYTF.

In nucleotides, the CDR3 is TGTGCCAGCAGTCTTCAGGGACCTCCGAGTGAGCAGTACTTC. Encoded protein: CASSLQGPPSEQYF. The chain employs TRBV6-1 and TRBJ2-7, with D tentatively TRBD1 or TRBD2 (5 bases each). CDR1 MNHNS and CDR2 SASEGT come from the germline V gene. The V and J ends lost 5 bases and 7 bases respectively, with 18 bases between them. The CDR3 runs 14 residues.

The V and J genes are TRBV4-3 and TRBJ1-2; the D gene is possibly TRBD1 (6 bases). The CDR3 contains 14 residues. With 0 bases removed from V and 8 bases from J, the gap between germline ends came to 13 bases. Germline V gene sequence: CDR1 LGHNA, CDR2 YSLEER. The CDR3 coding sequence is TGCGCCAGCAGCCAAGACACAGGGTTCGGCGGCTACACCTTC. It translates to CASSQDTGFGGYTF.

This chain uses TRBV11-2 with TRBJ2-4, with 8 nucleotides matching TRBD1. This CDR3 is 12 amino acids long. Trimming cost V 3 bases and J 10 bases; bases outside gene matches: 2. Germline CDR1 and CDR2: SGHAT and FQNNGV. CDR3 coding DNA: TGTGCCAGCAGCTTCGGGGACAGGATTCAGTACTTC. It yields the protein CASSFGDRIQYF.

Details on this clonotype: With a much larger clone just one base away, this may be a read error. J is TRBJ1-2 and V is TRBV20-1; no clear D gene. The CDR3 consists of 10 residues. Per germline, CDR1 DFQATT and CDR2 SNEGSKA (reference sequence). V was cut by 3 bases and J by 3 bases, with 2 bases left in between. CDR3 region: CSASHYGYTF. CDR3 nucleotides: TGCAGTGCTAGCCACTATGGCTACACCTTC.

The chain employs TRBV11-2 and TRBJ1-1; TRBD1 matches at 7 bases. Germline V gives CDR1 SGHAT, CDR2 FQNNGV. The CDR3 runs 16 residues. V was clipped by 2 bases and J by 0 bases; unmatched bases: 6. The CDR3 loop reads CASSLRPGGLNTEAFF. CDR3 DNA sequence: TGTGCCAGCAGCTTACGGCCAGGGGGTTTGAACACTGAAGCTTTCTTT.